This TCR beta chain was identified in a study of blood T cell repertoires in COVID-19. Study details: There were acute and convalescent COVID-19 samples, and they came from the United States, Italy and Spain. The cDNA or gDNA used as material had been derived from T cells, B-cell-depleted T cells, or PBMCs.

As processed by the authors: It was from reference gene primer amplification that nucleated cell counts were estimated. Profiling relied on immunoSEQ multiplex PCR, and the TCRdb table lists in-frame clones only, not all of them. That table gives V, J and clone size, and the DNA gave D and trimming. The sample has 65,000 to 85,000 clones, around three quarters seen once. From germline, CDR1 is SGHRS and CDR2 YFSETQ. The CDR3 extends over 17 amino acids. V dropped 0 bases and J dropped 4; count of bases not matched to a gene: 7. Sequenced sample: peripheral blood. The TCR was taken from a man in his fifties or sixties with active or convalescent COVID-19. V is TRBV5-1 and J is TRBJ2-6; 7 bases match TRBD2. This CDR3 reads CASSLESAGSGANVLTF. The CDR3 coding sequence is TGCGCCAGCAGCTTGGAGTCAGCGGGGAGCGGGGCCAACGTCCTGACTTTC.